Sequencing of this T cell receptor (beta chain) was carried out in a study of T cell changes during pregnancy in multiple sclerosis. The J segment lost 5 bases and the V segment lost 3 bases, leaving 6 bases of the junction unmatched. This CDR3 has 16 amino acids. The germline gives CDR1 SEHNR, CDR2 FQNEAQ (reference sequence). Libraries were prepared by immunoSEQ multiplex PCR; TCRdb keeps only in-frame clonotypes and omits some of them. In the table there are 70,000 or so clones, around 94% of which are singletons. The chain couples TRBV7-9 to TRBJ2-5, with 13 bases aligning to TRBD2. This clonotype was sampled from a female donor in good health, enrolled as a control in a pregnancy study. Sample: peripheral blood, taken in the third trimester of pregnancy. The CDR3 is CASSFGTSGIGETQYF. The CDR3 DNA sequence: TGTGCCAGCAGCTTTGGGACTAGCGGGATCGGGGAGACCCAGTACTTC.